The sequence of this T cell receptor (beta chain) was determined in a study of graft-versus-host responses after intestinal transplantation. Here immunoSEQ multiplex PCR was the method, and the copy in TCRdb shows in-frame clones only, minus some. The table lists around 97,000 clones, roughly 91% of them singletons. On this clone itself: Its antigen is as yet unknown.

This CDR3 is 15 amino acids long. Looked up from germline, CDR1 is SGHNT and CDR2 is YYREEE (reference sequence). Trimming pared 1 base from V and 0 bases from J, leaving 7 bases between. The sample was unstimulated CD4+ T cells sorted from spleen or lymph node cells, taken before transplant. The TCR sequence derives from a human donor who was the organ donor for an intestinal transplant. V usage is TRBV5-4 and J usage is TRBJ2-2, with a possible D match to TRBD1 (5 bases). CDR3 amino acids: CASSLYRPNTGELFF. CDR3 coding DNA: TGTGCCAGCAGCTTGTACAGGCCGAACACCGGGGAGCTGTTTTTT.